This T cell receptor (beta chain) comes out of a study of cytomegalovirus exposure and HLA in healthy donors. The CDR3 loop spans 14 amino acids. The V gene's germline CDR1 is SGHTA and CDR2 FQGNSA. The V end lost 5 bases, the J end lost 3 bases, and 13 bases lay between the germline ends. Primers: 60 Vbeta forward and 13 Jbeta reverse. Profiled with immunoSEQ multiplex PCR; TCRdb holds only in-frame clones, not every one. This table has about 140,000 clones, 70% to 80% appearing once. Source material: PBMCs. The chain employs TRBV7-2 and TRBJ1-2; D is possibly TRBD1 (6 bases). This sequence originates from a man aged 18 to 29 in good health and CMV-seronegative. The DNA of the CDR3 is TGTGCCAGCAGCAAAGCGGGGGCGGACTATGGCTACACCTTC. It encodes CASSKAGADYGYTF.